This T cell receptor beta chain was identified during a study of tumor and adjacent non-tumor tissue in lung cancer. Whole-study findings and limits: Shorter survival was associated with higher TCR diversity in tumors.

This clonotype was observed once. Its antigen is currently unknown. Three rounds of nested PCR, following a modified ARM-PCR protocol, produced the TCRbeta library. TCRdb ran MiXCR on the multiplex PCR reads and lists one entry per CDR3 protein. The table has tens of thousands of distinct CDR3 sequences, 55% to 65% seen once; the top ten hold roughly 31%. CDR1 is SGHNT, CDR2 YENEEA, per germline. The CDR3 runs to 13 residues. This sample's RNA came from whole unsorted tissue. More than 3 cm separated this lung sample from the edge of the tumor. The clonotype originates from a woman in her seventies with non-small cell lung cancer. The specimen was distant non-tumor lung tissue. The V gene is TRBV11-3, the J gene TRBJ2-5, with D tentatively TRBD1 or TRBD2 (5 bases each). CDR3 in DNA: TGTGTCAACAGCTTTTCGGGGCTGGAGACCCAGTACTTC. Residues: CVNSFSGLETQYF.